This T cell receptor beta chain appears in the sequencing data of a study of blood T cell repertoires in COVID-19 (dated by TCRdb to 2018 to 2020). General notes on the study: Collaborator samples came from the United States, Italy and Spain and covered acute and convalescent phases of COVID-19. The material from the prospective study consisted of cDNA or gDNA derived from T cells, B-cell-depleted T cells, or PBMCs. Subjects who had been exposed to COVID-19, were actively infected with it, or had recovered from it provided the deeply sampled blood TCRbeta repertoires that made up the dataset. The repertoires were made available in a free public database intended to serve as a resource for research on the immune response to SARS-CoV-2. Samples were obtained from the ongoing ImmuneRACE study (first 160 participants) and from 1,254 subjects provided by 6 global collaborators. A de-identified subject ID, COVID-19 status, age in years and sex were almost always included in the sample metadata. HLA class I and class II types, where available, came from metadata supplied by the sample provider rather than from assay-based typing. What the study reported, not specific to this receptor: How much clinical and demographic metadata was included differed by source and by participant, and the metadata was provided uncurated.

About this clone itself: Its specific antigen is unknown. Qualities for individual bases were not recorded, and no much larger clone is one base off.

TCRbeta CDR3 regions were amplified from genomic DNA by means of the immunoSEQ Assay, a bias-controlled multiplex PCR. The paper's data handling went like this. Nucleated cell counts per sample were estimated from amplification of reference gene primers within the assay. To quantify the absolute abundance of each unique TCRbeta CDR3 rearrangement, sequence reads were collapsed and filtered. For each sample, productive Simpson clonality was calculated as the square root of Simpson's diversity index over productive rearrangements. As stored in TCRdb, this immuneACCESS dataset retains in-frame rearrangements with V and J assigned. A fraction of the clones does not appear; measured against another copy, unresolved V genes explain less than half of the discrepancy, and the remainder lacks a known reason. That table gives V, J and clone size, and the DNA gave D and trimming. This sample comprises around 480,000 clones, about nine tenths of them detected only once. Clones ranked in the top ten supply about 12% of the sample.

The germline V gene specifies MDHEN as CDR1 and SYDVKM as CDR2. Including the terminal cysteine and phenylalanine, the CDR3 comprises 15 residues. Just CDR3 DNA is preserved here, 45 bases in frame from base 1. For this chain, trimming is 6 bases at the V end and 7 bases at the J end, and the number of junction bases without a gene match is 8. In Seattle, one collaborating source enrolled patients while the infection was active and tracked those patients longitudinally over the course of disease. The collaborating institutions used their own protocols to collect whole blood in K2EDTA tubes. For TCRbeta analysis, collaborators shipped samples as frozen whole blood, isolated PBMCs, or DNA extracted from either of those sample types.

Rearrangement joined TRBV28 to TRBJ1-6, and 8 junction bases match TRBD1. Sequencing was done on a sample of peripheral blood. The clonotype comes from a woman aged 45-59 years with COVID-19, enrolled during active disease. The DNA reads TGTGCCAGCAGAGGCTCCCGGACAGGGAATTCACCCCTCCACTTT. This encodes CASRGSRTGNSPLHF.